These 23 T cell receptor beta chains came from one sample sequenced in a study of blood T cell repertoires in COVID-19. Here immunoSEQ multiplex PCR was the method, and the copy in TCRdb shows in-frame clones only, minus some. In the table there are under 400,000 clones, 80% to 90% of which are singletons. The sample taken for sequencing was PBMCs or T cells enriched from blood (not recorded which). The receptors shown here come from a man between 40 and 49 years old in a cohort exposed to, infected with or recovered from COVID-19 (not recorded which).

The chain recombines TRBV5-5 with TRBJ1-2; 7 bases fit TRBD1. V shed 4 bases and J 4 bases; nucleotides not matched to a gene: 10. CDR3 length: 15 residues. The germline gives CDR1 SGHKS, CDR2 YYEKEE (reference sequence). The CDR3 protein is CASSPSAQGFYGYTF. The DNA of the CDR3 is TGTGCCAGCAGCCCATCAGCACAGGGGTTCTATGGCTACACCTTC.

The chain couples TRBV5-4 to TRBJ2-3, with 11 positions matching TRBD1. Trimming took 2 bases from V and 8 from J; bases not matched to a gene: 7. Looked up from germline, CDR1 is SGHNT and CDR2 is YYREEE (reference sequence). The CDR3 contains 15 residues. The CDR3 loop reads CASSFGGQGVGTQYF. The DNA for the CDR3 is TGTGCCAGCAGCTTTGGGGGACAGGGGGTTGGTACGCAGTATTTT.

The genes are TRBV2 and TRBJ2-1; 16 bases agree with TRBD2. CDR3 size: 15 residues. Trimming removed 5 bases from V and 7 bases from J; junction bases left unmatched: 2. Germline CDR1 and CDR2: SNHLY and FYNNEI. The CDR3 coding sequence is TGTGCCAGCAGTACGGGACTAGCGGGAGGGAATGAGCAGTTCTTC. It encodes CASSTGLAGGNEQFF.

The J gene is TRBJ2-3, the V gene TRBV7-9, with D perhaps matching TRBD2 (5 bases). This CDR3 region has 15 residues. Germline values: CDR1 SEHNR, CDR2 FQNEAQ (reference sequence). V gave up 0 bases and J gave up 0 bases, with 7 bases separating them. In DNA, the CDR3 is TGTGCCAGCAGCTTAGCGGAGGTTAGCACAGATACGCAGTATTTT. This gives the protein CASSLAEVSTDTQYF.

This clone was observed a few times. The rearrangement uses TRBV6-5 and TRBJ1-6, with D maybe TRBD1 (5 bases). Germline CDR1 reads MNHEY; CDR2 reads SVGAGI. The CDR3 extends over 13 amino acids. Trimming removed 6 bases from V and 10 bases from J, with 13 bases in between. DNA for the CDR3: TGTGCCAGCAGCACCGGGGGTGGCTCACCCCTCCACTTT. Amino acid sequence: CASSTGGGSPLHF.

This chain connects TRBV11-1 to TRBJ2-1, with 7 bases that match TRBD2. The CDR3 has 12 amino acids. Germline V lookup: CDR1 SGHAT, CDR2 FQDESV (reference sequence). The trim removed 3 bases at V and 8 bases at J, leaving 1 base unmatched. The DNA of the CDR3 is TGTGCCAGCAGCTTTCGGGGGGATGAGCAGTTCTTC. It is translated as CASSFRGDEQFF.

CDR3 amino acids: CATSDFRAGPHQYF. CDR3 nucleotide sequence: TGTGCCACCAGTGATTTCCGGGCAGGGCCTCACCAGTACTTC. This rearrangement joins TRBV24-1 to TRBJ2-5; tentative D call: TRBD1 (5 bases). This CDR3 region has 14 residues. V dropped 1 base and J dropped 10 bases, with 15 bases sitting between them. Looked up from germline, CDR1 is KGHDR and CDR2 is SFDVKD.

The gene calls are TRBV10-3 and TRBJ2-1; D is perhaps TRBD1 (6 bases). Looked up from germline, CDR1 is ENHRY and CDR2 is SYGVKD. The germline V and J ends were trimmed by 1 base and 12 bases, with 16 bases remaining between them. There are 14 residues in the CDR3. In DNA, the CDR3 is TGTGCCATCAGTGAGTTAGAGGGGGTGCGCGTGCAGTTCTTC. This translates into CAISELEGVRVQFF.

The chain links TRBV5-3 to TRBJ2-6; 8 bases align to TRBD1. TRBV5-3 is annotated as an ORF whose role is uncertain. The CDR3 loop spans 17 amino acids. Trimming cost V 5 bases and J 2 bases; bases outside gene matches: 9. CDR3 bases: TGTGCCAGAAGGCCGGGACAGGTTGAGCCTGGGGCCAACGTCCTGACTTTC. Translated, it gives CARRPGQVEPGANVLTF.

V is TRBV28 and J is TRBJ2-7; D possibly corresponds to TRBD2 (7 bases). Germline V gene lookup returns CDR1 MDHEN and CDR2 SYDVKM. The CDR3 spans 16 residues. V was clipped by 5 bases and J by 2 bases, with 19 bases between them. The CDR3 DNA follows: TGTGCCAGCAGTGCCAGACGACTAGCAGGGGCCTACGAGCAGTACTTC. As protein: CASSARRLAGAYEQYF.

The rearrangement joins TRBV11-2 to TRBJ1-6; 8 bases map to TRBD1. The CDR3 covers 15 residues. CDR1 is SGHAT and CDR2 is FQNNGV in the germline V gene. V lost 5 bases and J lost 7; bases outside the gene matches: 7. The CDR3 here is CASSLITGGNSPLHF. In DNA, the CDR3 is TGTGCCAGCAGCCTCATTACAGGGGGGAATTCACCCCTCCACTTT.

The J gene is TRBJ2-7, the V gene TRBV6-5; a possible D gene is TRBD1 (5 bases). Deletions cut 6 bases from V and 3 bases from J, with 18 bases between. This CDR3 is built from 15 residues. Germline V gives CDR1 MNHEY, CDR2 SVGAGI. The CDR3 region has the DNA TGTGCCAGCAGACATACCGGGTGGGGCGGCTACGAGCAGTACTTC. Its translation: CASRHTGWGGYEQYF.

The J gene is TRBJ2-1, the V gene TRBV24-1; tentative D call: TRBD2 (6 bases). With 4 bases removed from V and 3 bases from J, the gap between germline ends came to 12 bases. This CDR3 has 15 amino acids. Germline V gives CDR1 KGHDR, CDR2 SFDVKD. The DNA of the CDR3 is TGTGCCACCAGTGACTCCGGGAGTTTCTACAATGAGCAGTTCTTC. This gives the protein CATSDSGSFYNEQFF.

This clone was picked up one time. This sequence joins TRBV6-1 and TRBJ2-3, with 11 bases that match TRBD2. Germline CDR1 MNHNS, CDR2 SASEGT. This CDR3 comprises 17 residues. After removal of 2 bases from V and 5 bases from J, the junction contained 9 bases not matched to a gene. The CDR3 coding sequence is TGTGCCAGCAGTGAACGTGTAGCGGGAGGGCCCGGAGATACGCAGTATTTT. This encodes CASSERVAGGPGDTQYF.

This sequence joins TRBV19 and TRBJ1-5, with TRBD1 matching over 9 bases. The germline gives CDR1 LNHDA, CDR2 SQIVND (reference sequence). The CDR3 is 13 amino acids. The J segment lost 5 bases and the V segment lost 8 bases, leaving 4 bases of the junction unmatched. CDR3 DNA sequence: TGTGCCAGTCGCCGGGACAGGGATCAGCCCCAGCATTTT. Translating gives CASRRDRDQPQHF.

This clone was observed once. This chain uses TRBV5-8 with TRBJ2-5; a possible D gene is TRBD1 (6 bases). This CDR3 is 16 amino acids long. Per the germline V gene, CDR1 is SGHTS and CDR2 is YDEGEE. V lost 0 bases and J 1 base, leaving 13 bases between the germline ends. DNA for the CDR3: TGTGCCAGCAGCTTGGGGAATGACAGGATCCAAGAGACCCAGTACTTC. Residues: CASSLGNDRIQETQYF.

The chain employs TRBV2 and TRBJ2-2; 11 bases line up with TRBD1. The germline V gene has CDR1 SNHLY and CDR2 FYNNEI. The CDR3 covers 15 residues. After removal of 8 bases from V and 5 bases from J, the junction contained 7 bases not matched to a gene. DNA for the CDR3: TGTGCCAGCGACGCGGGACAGGGGGGGACCGGGGAGCTGTTTTTT. Protein: CASDAGQGGTGELFF.

This clone was seen a single time. The chain employs TRBV5-1 and TRBJ2-7, with a tentative D call TRBD1 (6 bases). Per germline, CDR1 SGHRS and CDR2 YFSETQ. The CDR3 spans 12 residues. With 4 bases removed from V and 6 bases from J, the gap between germline ends came to 11 bases. The CDR3: CASSGGPGEQYF. In nucleotides, the CDR3 is TGCGCCAGCAGCGGGGGCCCCGGCGAGCAGTACTTC.

Turning to this clone: Distinct nucleotide sequences in the sample also encode this CDR3. The gene calls are TRBV5-1 and TRBJ2-5; D gene ambiguous. The germline gives CDR1 SGHRS, CDR2 YFSETQ. Trimming pared 4 bases from V and 2 bases from J, leaving 3 bases between. The CDR3 contains 11 residues. CDR3 nucleotides: TGCGCCAGCAGCCTGCAAGAGACCCAGTACTTC. Protein sequence: CASSLQETQYF. Complete variable domain (other parts from reference TRBV5-1 and TRBJ2-5): KAGVTQTPRYLIKTRGQQVTLSCSPISGHRSVSWYQQTPGQGLQFLFEYFSETQRNKGNFPGRFSGRQFSNSRSEMNVSTLELGDSALYLCASSLQETQYFGPGTRLLVL.

This clone appeared a single time. Here the CDR3 DNA reads TGTGCCAGCACCGACTTCTTCTCCTACGAGCAGTACTTC. Protein: CASTDFFSYEQYF. The J gene is TRBJ2-7, the V gene TRBV6-5; D is unclear. V was shortened by 7 bases and J by 0 bases, with 10 bases between the two germline ends. Germline V gives CDR1 MNHEY, CDR2 SVGAGI. The CDR3 covers 13 residues.

V is TRBV5-1 and J is TRBJ2-2; tentative D call: TRBD1 (6 bases). Germline V CDR1 and CDR2: SGHRS, YFSETQ. Trimming stripped 2 bases from V and 8 bases from J, with 19 bases between. There are 16 residues in the CDR3. CDR3 region: CASSLKTGLGSGELFF. The CDR3 DNA reads TGCGCCAGCAGCTTAAAAACAGGGCTAGGGTCTGGGGAGCTGTTTTTT.

The V and J genes are TRBV6-5 and TRBJ1-4; D might be TRBD1 (5 bases). The germline V gene encodes CDR1 MNHEY and CDR2 SVGAGI. V was shortened by 7 bases and J by 8 bases, with 11 bases between the two germline ends. This CDR3 contains 12 residues. CDR3 DNA sequence: TGTGCCAGCAACACACACAGGGAAAAACTGTTTTTT. Protein: CASNTHREKLFF.

This clone appeared once. The V gene is TRBV30, the J gene TRBJ2-2; D gene ambiguous. Germline CDR1 is GTSNPN and CDR2 is SVGIG (reference sequence). Trimming took off 4 bases at V and 6 bases at J, with 12 bases between the two ends. The CDR3 has 13 residues. The CDR3 spells CAWNRVVAGELFF. Written as DNA, the CDR3 is TGTGCCTGGAACCGCGTAGTCGCCGGGGAGCTGTTTTTT.